What follows are 29 T cell receptor beta chains derived from one specimen sequenced in a study of T cell repertoires in cytomegalovirus infection. TCRdb re-analysed the reads in MiXCR, keeping a single row per CDR3 protein. The sample carries a few hundred thousand distinct CDR3 sequences, 26% recorded once. Sequenced material: PBMCs. Source of these receptors: a human donor in good health (CMV status not recorded). Some clones in this sample may be carry-over from other donors' samples.

This chain's CDR3 is CATRRGSGQPYEQYV. CDR3 coding DNA: TGTGCCACCAGGAGAGGGTCGGGACAACCGTACGAGCAGTACGTC. The chain joins TRBV15 to TRBJ2-7; D might be TRBD1 (6 bases). This CDR3 has 15 amino acids. Germline V gene sequence: CDR1 LNHNV, CDR2 YYDKDF (reference sequence).

There are a few counts of this clonotype. The chain links TRBV5-6 to TRBJ2-7; D ambiguous. Germline assignment: CDR1 SGHDT and CDR2 YYEEEE. Deletions cut 0 bases from V and 3 bases from J, with 10 bases between. The CDR3 runs 14 residues. For the CDR3, the DNA is TGTGCCAGCAGCTTGGATAACAGAGTCTACGAGCAGTACTTC. As protein: CASSLDNRVYEQYF.

This clonotype showed up just a few times. The chain links TRBV29-1 to TRBJ2-7; maybe TRBD1 (6 bases). Trimming cost V 6 bases and J 5 bases, with 17 bases left between them. CDR1 is SQVTM, CDR2 ANQGSEA, per germline. This CDR3 comprises 13 residues. This CDR3 reads CSVRGRNRDEQYF. The CDR3 DNA is TGCAGCGTCCGGGGAAGGAACAGGGACGAGCAGTACTTC.

The chain employs TRBV12-3 or TRBV12-4 and TRBJ2-3; D is unresolved. The CDR3 length is 16 residues. V lost 6 bases and J 2 bases, leaving 18 bases between the germline ends. The CDR3 DNA reads TGTGCCAGCAGCCCCACGGGCAACCCCCCCACAGATACGCAGTATTTT. As protein: CASSPTGNPPTDTQYF.

This clonotype was detected only a few times. The V and J genes are TRBV14 and TRBJ1-4; D uncertain. Trimming took off 0 bases at V and 4 bases at J, with 18 bases between the two ends. Germline V lookup: CDR1 SGHDN, CDR2 FVKESK. The CDR3 has 18 residues. The CDR3 sequence: CASSQDGPFMGGNEKLFF. In nucleotides, the CDR3 is TGTGCCAGCAGCCAAGATGGGCCCTTTATGGGCGGTAATGAAAAACTGTTTTTT.

The chain joins TRBV12-3 or TRBV12-4 to TRBJ2-1; D gene unclear. This CDR3 has 14 amino acids. Deletions cut 2 bases from V and 7 bases from J, with 12 bases between. CDR3 sequence reads: CASSLLISNNEQFF. The CDR3 nucleotides read TGTGCCAGCAGTTTATTGATCAGCAATAATGAGCAGTTCTTC.

The rearrangement joins TRBV15 to TRBJ2-3; TRBD2 matches 11 bases. Germline values: CDR1 LNHNV, CDR2 YYDKDF (reference sequence). Losses at the gene ends were 0 bases for V and 5 bases for J; bases not matched to a gene: 4. The CDR3 extends over 16 amino acids. CDR3 sequence: CATSRDSGRALDTQYF. CDR3 nucleotide sequence: TGTGCCACCAGCAGAGATAGCGGGAGGGCCTTAGATACGCAGTATTTT.

The chain employs TRBV7-6 and TRBJ2-7; TRBD2 matches at 8 bases. The junction had 6 bases not matched to a gene; V was cut back by 5 bases and J by 3 bases. The germline V gene encodes CDR1 SGHVS and CDR2 FNYEAQ. The CDR3 is 14 residues long. CDR3 sequence reads: CASSKFSGDYEQYF. The CDR3 region has the DNA TGTGCCAGCAGCAAATTTAGCGGGGACTACGAGCAGTACTTC. Filled out from reference TRBV7-6 and TRBJ2-7, the complete variable domain reads GAGVSQSPRYKVTKRGQDVALRCDPISGHVSLYWYRQALGQGPEFLTYFNYEAQQDKSGLPNDRFSAERPEGSISTLTIQRTEQRDSAMYRCASSKFSGDYEQYFGPGTRLTVT.

The chain uses TRBV6-5 and TRBJ2-6; no clear D gene. Germline values: CDR1 MNHEY, CDR2 SVGAGI. Trimming pared 5 bases from V and 0 bases from J, leaving 14 bases between. The CDR3 loop spans 17 amino acids. CDR3 sequence (DNA): TGTGCCAGCAGTCGACCCCTCAGATTCTCTGGGGCCAACGTCCTGACTTTC. Amino acid sequence: CASSRPLRFSGANVLTF.

There are a few counts of this clonotype. The chain has TRBV18 and TRBJ2-3; the D gene could be TRBD1 or TRBD2 (5 bases each). This CDR3 has 15 residues. The germline V gene encodes CDR1 KGHSH and CDR2 LQKENI. Deletions cut 2 bases from V and 4 bases from J, with 13 bases between. In nucleotides, the CDR3 is TGTGCCAGCTCACCAGCTAGCAGGGAAGCAGATACGCAGTATTTT. Translating gives CASSPASREADTQYF.

This chain links TRBV20-1 with TRBJ2-3, with TRBD2 as a possible D gene (7 bases). This CDR3 is 15 amino acids long. CDR1 is DFQATT, CDR2 SNEGSKA, per germline (reference sequence). The V end lost 2 bases, the J end lost 2 bases, and 14 bases lay between the germline ends. CDR3 nucleotide sequence: TGCAGTGCTAGACCCGCTGGGGGGGCCACAGATACGCAGTATTTT. Protein sequence: CSARPAGGATDTQYF.

This chain links TRBV11-1 with TRBJ1-1, with TRBD1 matching 10 bases. The ends lost 3 bases at V and 1 base at J; junction bases unmatched: 8. CDR3 length: 17 residues. Germline values: CDR1 SGHAT, CDR2 FQDESV (reference sequence). CDR3 sequence: CASSFTAGTGANTEAFF. DNA of the CDR3: TGTGCCAGCAGCTTTACCGCCGGGACAGGGGCGAACACTGAAGCTTTCTTT. Full variable domain (remainder filled in from reference TRBV11-1 and TRBJ1-1): EAEVAQSPRYKITEKSQAVAFWCDPISGHATLYWYRQILGQGPELLVQFQDESVVDDSQLPKDRFSAERLKGVDSTLKIQPAELGDSAMYLCASSFTAGTGANTEAFFGQGTRLTVV.

In this sample, this clonotype turned up a few times. CDR3 in DNA: TGTGCCAGCAGTTCATCAACAGTGCGGGGCTACACCTTC. Translated, it gives CASSSSTVRGYTF. This chain connects TRBV12-3 or TRBV12-4 to TRBJ1-2; D is unclear. Between the trimmed V and J ends, which lost 4 bases and 8 bases, there was a span of 14 bases. The CDR3 is made up of 13 amino acids.

This clonotype was seen only a few times. V and J are TRBV14 and TRBJ2-7; D is possibly TRBD2 (5 bases). Germline V gene data show CDR1 as SGHDN and CDR2 as FVKESK. The CDR3 is 15 residues long. Deletions cut 1 base from V and 2 bases from J, with 12 bases between. CDR3 residues: CASSQGRGLAYEQYF. The DNA for the CDR3 is TGTGCCAGCAGCCAAGGCCGAGGACTTGCCTACGAGCAGTACTTC.

The V and J genes are TRBV7-2 and TRBJ2-7, with D hard to call. Germline lookup yields CDR1 SGHTA and CDR2 FQGNSA. This CDR3 region has 13 residues. V lost 0 bases, J lost 6 bases, and 9 bases lay in between. The CDR3 is CASSLAGSGEQYV. In nucleotides, the CDR3 is TGTGCCAGCAGCTTAGCAGGGTCGGGCGAGCAGTACGTC.

The V gene is TRBV11-2, the J gene TRBJ2-5, with D possibly TRBD1 on 5 matching bases. Trimming shortened V by 1 base and J by 1 base, and 10 bases separated the two germline ends. This CDR3 is built from 15 residues. From germline, CDR1 is SGHAT and CDR2 FQNNGV. The DNA of the CDR3 is TGTGCCAGCAGCTTAGGTCTACAGGTCCAAGAGACCCAGTACTTC. This encodes CASSLGLQVQETQYF. Drawing the rest from reference TRBV11-2 and TRBJ2-5, the complete variable domain is EAGVAQSPRYKIIEKRQSVAFWCNPISGHATLYWYQQILGQGPKLLIQFQNNGVVDDSQLPKDRFSAERLKGVDSTLKIQPAKLEDSAVYLCASSLGLQVQETQYFGPGTRLLVL.

The DNA for the CDR3 is TGTGCCAGCAGCCAAGGGGGGGGGGCCTCCTACAATGAGCAGTTCTTC. It is translated as CASSQGGGASYNEQFF. The chain combines TRBV3-1 with TRBJ2-1; perhaps TRBD2 as D (7 bases). Germline V CDR1 and CDR2: LGHDT, YNNKEL (reference sequence). The CDR3 has 16 residues. Trimming shortened V by 1 base and J by 0 bases, and 10 bases separated the two germline ends.

This clonotype was recorded a few times. This chain connects TRBV6-6 to TRBJ2-1, with 14 bases identical to TRBD2. This CDR3 region has 20 residues. Per the germline V gene, CDR1 is MNHNY and CDR2 is SVGAGI (reference sequence). The ends lost 6 bases at V and 0 bases at J; junction bases unmatched: 13. CDR3 amino acids: CASRSRMTSGRADSYNEQFF. CDR3 in DNA: TGTGCCAGCAGGAGTAGGATGACTAGCGGGAGGGCCGACTCCTACAATGAGCAGTTCTTC.

This clonotype was seen ten or more times. The chain couples TRBV7-2 to TRBJ2-7, with TRBD1 matching 7 bases. The V segment lost 5 bases and the J segment 3 bases; nucleotides outside the gene matches: 1. Germline V gives CDR1 SGHTA, CDR2 FQGNSA. The CDR3 length is 12 residues. The DNA for the CDR3 is TGTGCCAGCAGCCCAGGGGGCTACGAGCAGTACTTC. Translation gives CASSPGGYEQYF.

This clonotype appeared many times. This chain links TRBV7-2 with TRBJ1-2, with D hard to call. There are 9 residues in the CDR3. Trimming took 4 bases from V and 12 from J, leaving 6 bases between them. In germline, CDR1 is SGHTA, CDR2 FQGNSA. The CDR3 spells CASSWDHTF. CDR3 coding DNA: TGTGCCAGCAGCTGGGATCACACCTTC.

The sample holds many counts of this clonotype. The rearrangement uses TRBV5-5 and TRBJ2-7; perhaps TRBD1 as D (5 bases). Trimming cost V 5 bases and J 3 bases, with 12 bases left between them. The CDR3 spans 13 residues. Germline V gives CDR1 SGHKS, CDR2 YYEKEE (reference sequence). CDR3 in amino acids: CASSPAGFYEQYF. CDR3 nucleotides: TGTGCCAGCAGTCCAGCAGGGTTCTACGAGCAGTACTTC.

This clonotype occurred many times. The J gene is TRBJ2-1, the V gene TRBV7-6, with 8 nucleotides matching TRBD2. CDR3 length equals 16 residues. The V gene's germline CDR1 is SGHVS and CDR2 FNYEAQ. Germline trimming cut 1 base from V and 8 bases from J; bases unmatched to any gene: 10. The CDR3 sequence: CASSLGLIGGGHEQFF. CDR3 in DNA: TGTGCCAGCAGCTTAGGCCTCATCGGGGGGGGCCATGAGCAGTTCTTC.

This clonotype has only a few counts. The chain uses TRBV11-2 and TRBJ1-5; 8 nucleotides align to TRBD1. CDR1 SGHAT and CDR2 FQNNGV come from the germline V gene. With V trimmed by 5 bases and J by 5 bases, 11 bases remained unmatched. The CDR3 spans 16 residues. CDR3 sequence: CASSPDRGGRDQPQHF. CDR3 nucleotide sequence: TGTGCCAGCAGCCCCGACAGGGGCGGACGGGATCAGCCCCAGCATTTT. The full variable domain, with the rest looked up from reference TRBV11-2 and TRBJ1-5, is EAGVAQSPRYKIIEKRQSVAFWCNPISGHATLYWYQQILGQGPKLLIQFQNNGVVDDSQLPKDRFSAERLKGVDSTLKIQPAKLEDSAVYLCASSPDRGGRDQPQHFGDGTRLSIL.

This clonotype appeared many times. The gene calls are TRBV7-2 and TRBJ1-5; no firm D call. The germline gives CDR1 SGHTA, CDR2 FQGNSA. CDR3 length equals 13 residues. V was shortened by 6 bases and J by 10 bases, with 16 bases between the two germline ends. This chain's CDR3 is CASSQSNLGPQHF. The CDR3 nucleotides read TGTGCCAGCAGTCAATCGAATCTCGGACCCCAGCATTTT.

This clonotype showed up just once. The chain uses TRBV11-2 and TRBJ2-1; tentatively, D is TRBD1 or TRBD2 (5 bases each). The CDR3 contains 15 residues. Germline assignment: CDR1 SGHAT and CDR2 FQNNGV. V lost 5 bases and J 5 bases, leaving 16 bases between the germline ends. CDR3 sequence: CASSPTWGTNNEQFF. The CDR3 nucleotides are TGTGCCAGCAGCCCCACCTGGGGGACCAACAATGAGCAGTTCTTC.

The J gene is TRBJ1-2, the V gene TRBV7-6; TRBD1 matches 7 bases. The V gene's germline CDR1 is SGHVS and CDR2 FNYEAQ. The CDR3 covers 16 residues. V trimming: 0 bases; J trimming: 1 base; junction bases outside the gene matches: 5. For the CDR3, the DNA is TGTGCCAGCAGCTTAGCCCGGGACAGCTTTAACTATGGCTACACCTTC. This encodes CASSLARDSFNYGYTF.

V is TRBV30 and J is TRBJ2-5, with D tentatively TRBD1 (6 bases). CDR3 length: 13 amino acids. V was trimmed by 7 bases and J by 5 bases, leaving 17 bases between them. CDR1 GTSNPN and CDR2 SVGIG come from the germline V gene (reference sequence). The CDR3 is CASHRASRETQYF. For the CDR3, the DNA is TGTGCCTCCCACAGGGCAAGTCGGGAGACCCAGTACTTC.

V gene TRBV2 combines with J gene TRBJ2-5; TRBD2 agrees at 10 bases. V lost 7 bases, J lost 3 bases, and 11 bases stayed unmatched. The CDR3 extends over 16 amino acids. Germline values: CDR1 SNHLY, CDR2 FYNNEI. Here the CDR3 DNA reads TGTGCCAGCAACCCCCGGTGGCTAGCGGGAGAAGAGACCCAGTACTTC. Protein sequence: CASNPRWLAGEETQYF. Full variable domain (missing parts from reference TRBV2 and TRBJ2-5): EPEVTQTPSHQVTQMGQEVILRCVPISNHLYFYWYRQILGQKVEFLVSFYNNEISEKSEIFDDQFSVERPDGSNFTLKIRSTKLEDSAMYFCASNPRWLAGEETQYFGPGTRLLVL.

This clonotype was detected only a few times. This chain's CDR3 is CASSIGEAFF. CDR3 nucleotide sequence: TGTGCCAGCAGTATCGGGGAAGCTTTCTTT. The chain joins TRBV6-1 to TRBJ1-1, with no clear D. V lost 5 bases to trimming and J lost 8 bases, with 6 bases between them. The CDR3 consists of 10 residues. Per germline, CDR1 MNHNS and CDR2 SASEGT.